This T cell receptor beta chain was sequenced in a study of T cells in women clearing cervical HPV infection. Study summary: Donors had HPV16-related CIN3 or worse; 2 had invasive cancer. Control women cleared a single incident HPV16 infection within 12 months. Findings of the study overall: Controls had more TRBV6-7 (about 0.15%) than cases (0.11%).

Regarding this clone: The antigen remains unidentified. Read coverage stops 3 residues before the CDR3 terminus; the germline J gene supplies the remainder.

J was trimmed by 1 base and V by 6 bases; bases with no gene match: 15. The CDR3 runs 18 residues. Using immunoSEQ multiplex PCR, the repertoire was profiled, and TCRdb retains in-frame clones only, with some absent. The sample includes tens of thousands of clones. The sequenced sample was blood buffy coat. The chain has TRBV6-7 and TRBJ1-5, with 7 nucleotides matching TRBD1. TRBV6-7 is an ORF, and what it does is uncertain. The source of this sequence is a woman aged 18-70 years with a cervical HPV16 infection that either progressed to CIN3+ or cleared (not recorded which). CDR3 loop: CASRPRDRQTISNQPQHF. Incomplete CDR3 DNA: TGTGCCAGCAGGCCCCGGGACAGACAAACTATAAGCAATCAGCCC.